These 28 T cell receptor beta chains were all obtained from the same sample, sequenced in a study of blood T cell repertoires in COVID-19. Repertoires were generated with immunoSEQ multiplex PCR, while TCRdb's copy carries only in-frame clones and drops some. The table includes roughly 260,000 clones, around 85% detected once. The sample consisted of PBMCs or T cells enriched from blood (not recorded which). The receptor source for this set is a woman aged 50 to 65 who had recovered from COVID-19.

J is TRBJ1-2 and V is TRBV2; tentatively, D is TRBD1 (5 bases). Trimming left V 3 bases short and J 4 bases short, with 12 bases between. Germline CDR1 SNHLY, CDR2 FYNNEI. This CDR3 has 14 amino acids. The CDR3 DNA reads TGTGCCAGCAGTGATGTCCAGGGCCTCTATGGCTACACCTTC. It is translated as CASSDVQGLYGYTF. The full variable domain, with the rest looked up from reference TRBV2 and TRBJ1-2, is EPEVTQTPSHQVTQMGQEVILRCVPISNHLYFYWYRQILGQKVEFLVSFYNNEISEKSEIFDDQFSVERPDGSNFTLKIRSTKLEDSAMYFCASSDVQGLYGYTFGSGTRLTVV.

The genes are TRBV7-2 and TRBJ2-7, with 7 bases lining up with TRBD1. V trimming: 5 bases; J trimming: 5 bases; junction bases outside the gene matches: 12. Germline CDR1 reads SGHTA; CDR2 reads FQGNSA. CDR3 size: 15 residues. The CDR3 DNA reads TGTGCCAGCAGCCGCCGGACAGGACGACAGGACGAGCAGTACTTC. This sequence encodes CASSRRTGRQDEQYF.

V is TRBV28 and J is TRBJ1-1; a weak D match, TRBD1 (5 bases). Trimming took off 5 bases at V and 5 bases at J, with 15 bases between the two ends. The CDR3 spans 14 residues. Germline CDR1 MDHEN, CDR2 SYDVKM. CDR3 bases: TGTGCCAGCAGTCCCCCTTATAGGGGTACTGAAGCTTTCTTT. Protein sequence: CASSPPYRGTEAFF.

This clone was seen once. This chain connects TRBV5-4 to TRBJ1-2; D is unresolved. V lost 2 bases and J lost 1, with 6 bases in between. The CDR3 has 13 residues. Germline V gene data show CDR1 as SGHNT and CDR2 as YYREEE (reference sequence). CDR3 coding DNA: TGTGCCAGCAGCTTTTCAAATAACTATGGCTACACCTTC. It translates to CASSFSNNYGYTF.

This clone was detected only a few times. J is TRBJ1-1 and V is TRBV7-9, with TRBD1 as a possible D gene (6 bases). Germline V CDR1 and CDR2: SEHNR, FQNEAQ (reference sequence). This CDR3 contains 14 residues. Trimming stripped 4 bases from V and 6 bases from J, with 15 bases between. DNA for the CDR3: TGTGCCAGCAGCTCAGGCCACAGGGTCTCTGAAGCTTTCTTT. As protein: CASSSGHRVSEAFF.

The gene calls are TRBV5-1 and TRBJ1-1, with 7 bases fitting TRBD1. Germline-derived CDR1 and CDR2 are SGHRS and YFSETQ. Trimming took 0 bases from V and 4 from J; bases not matched to a gene: 3. CDR3 length: 14 residues. The CDR3, as DNA: TGCGCCAGCAGCTTGGATTACAGGGGCACTGAAGCTTTCTTT. This gives the protein CASSLDYRGTEAFF.

The sample holds a few counts of this clone. The J gene is TRBJ2-4, the V gene TRBV5-6, with TRBD1 as a possible D gene (6 bases). The CDR3 is 14 amino acids. Germline CDR1 and CDR2: SGHDT and YYEEEE. Trimming took 4 bases from V and 4 from J, leaving 12 bases between them. The CDR3 spells CASSPRTVKNIQYF. CDR3 in DNA: TGTGCCAGCAGCCCAAGGACAGTGAAAAACATTCAGTACTTC.

This chain links TRBV10-3 with TRBJ1-1, with TRBD1 as a possible D gene (6 bases). From germline, CDR1 is ENHRY and CDR2 SYGVKD. V was shortened by 3 bases and J by 7 bases, with 9 bases between the two germline ends. CDR3 length: 12 residues. This chain's CDR3 is CAISEGQNEAFF. CDR3 bases: TGTGCCATCAGTGAAGGACAGAATGAAGCTTTCTTT.

The chain employs TRBV6-1 and TRBJ1-2; perhaps TRBD1 as D (6 bases). Germline lookup yields CDR1 MNHNS and CDR2 SASEGT. The CDR3 contains 13 residues. V was pared by 3 bases and J by 5 bases, with 10 bases between. In nucleotides, the CDR3 is TGTGCCAGCAGTGAGGACAGAGAATATGGCTACACCTTC. Amino acid sequence: CASSEDREYGYTF.

The rearrangement links TRBV29-1 to TRBJ2-5, with TRBD2 identical over 9 bases. CDR3 size: 16 residues. V shed 3 bases, J shed 5 bases, and the junction held 13 bases outside the gene matches. CDR1 and CDR2 from the germline V gene are SQVTM and ANQGSEA. The CDR3 DNA sequence: TGCAGCGTTGATGACGCGGGGCGGGAGGGCGAGGAGACCCAGTACTTC. This sequence encodes CSVDDAGREGEETQYF.

The J gene is TRBJ2-1, the V gene TRBV7-2, with 7 bases lining up with TRBD2. The CDR3 contains 14 residues. The V segment lost 3 bases and the J segment 7 bases; nucleotides outside the gene matches: 6. Germline V gene data show CDR1 as SGHTA and CDR2 as FQGNSA. In nucleotides, the CDR3 is TGTGCCAGCAGCTTGCTTCGAGCGGGAAATGAGCAGTTCTTC. Protein: CASSLLRAGNEQFF.

The chain links TRBV21-1 to TRBJ1-1. TRBV21-1 is a pseudogene locus. The CDR3 sequence is 18 residues long. The CDR3: CASSKGSREGELNTEAFF. For the CDR3, the DNA is TGTGCCAGCAGCAAAGGATCCAGGGAGGGAGAATTGAACACTGAAGCTTTCTTT.

The rearrangement joins TRBV6-1 to TRBJ2-1, with TRBD2 matching 13 bases. The V segment lost 0 bases and the J segment 6 bases; nucleotides outside the gene matches: 2. The germline V gene encodes CDR1 MNHNS and CDR2 SASEGT. This CDR3 has 16 residues. The CDR3 bases are TGTGCCAGCAGTGAAGCTGGGACTAGCGGGGTCAATGAGCAGTTCTTC. Translated, it gives CASSEAGTSGVNEQFF.

The chain has TRBV29-1 and TRBJ2-1; D remains ambiguous. Germline CDR1 is SQVTM and CDR2 is ANQGSEA. Trimming shortened V by 4 bases and J by 8 bases, and 15 bases separated the two germline ends. The CDR3 is 13 residues long. CDR3 sequence (DNA): TGCAGCGTTGGGGCCTTCCTAAACGATGAGCAGTTCTTC. Protein: CSVGAFLNDEQFF.

The chain carries TRBV5-5 and TRBJ1-5, with D perhaps TRBD1 (6 bases). The germline V gene has CDR1 SGHKS and CDR2 YYEKEE (reference sequence). Trimming pared 6 bases from V and 9 bases from J, leaving 19 bases between. CDR3 length: 14 residues. The CDR3: CASTSGHLMWPQHF. CDR3 DNA: TGTGCCAGCACTTCGGGACATTTAATGTGGCCCCAGCATTTT.

The sample holds a few counts of this clone. V usage is TRBV18 and J usage is TRBJ1-2; 7 bases align to TRBD1. The V gene end was trimmed by 4 bases and the J gene end by 4 bases; junction bases not matched to a gene: 6. This CDR3 has 14 amino acids. CDR1 KGHSH and CDR2 LQKENI come from the germline V gene. CDR3 in DNA: TGTGCCAGCTCACTAAGGGACAGAAGCTATGGCTACACCTTC. Amino acids: CASSLRDRSYGYTF.

The rearrangement joins TRBV4-2 to TRBJ2-7; 13 bases agree with TRBD2. The germline CDR1 and CDR2 sequences are LGHNA and YNFKEQ. V dropped 0 bases and J dropped 5; count of bases not matched to a gene: 7. The CDR3 spans 17 residues. The DNA for the CDR3 is TGTGCCAGCAGCCAAGATTGGGGGACTAGCGGGAAGGACGAGCAGTACTTC. This sequence encodes CASSQDWGTSGKDEQYF.

In this sample, this clone turned up a few times. V and J are TRBV7-6 and TRBJ1-1; weak D call: TRBD1 (6 bases). Germline loops: CDR1 SGHVS, CDR2 FNYEAQ. Trimming removed 6 bases at V and 0 bases at J, with 14 bases between. The CDR3 is 15 amino acids. CDR3 DNA: TGTGCCAGCAGGTTGGCAGGGGCCTTGAACACTGAAGCTTTCTTT. This translates into CASRLAGALNTEAFF.

This sequence joins TRBV5-1 and TRBJ2-5; tentatively, D is TRBD1 (5 bases). Per the germline V gene, CDR1 is SGHRS and CDR2 is YFSETQ. Trimming left V 0 bases short and J 7 bases short, with 13 bases between. The CDR3 spans 14 residues. The CDR3 is CASSLAIRAGTQYF. The CDR3 region has the DNA TGCGCCAGCAGCTTGGCCATCAGGGCAGGGACCCAGTACTTC. The whole variable domain, filled in from reference TRBV5-1 and TRBJ2-5, reads KAGVTQTPRYLIKTRGQQVTLSCSPISGHRSVSWYQQTPGQGLQFLFEYFSETQRNKGNFPGRFSGRQFSNSRSEMNVSTLELGDSALYLCASSLAIRAGTQYFGPGTRLLVL.

The genes are TRBV27 and TRBJ1-2; 9 nucleotides agree with TRBD1. The CDR3 has 16 amino acids. Germline values: CDR1 MNHEY, CDR2 SMNVEV (reference sequence). Unmatched junction bases numbered 11, after V lost 2 bases and J lost 7 bases. The CDR3 loop is CASSLKATGGLFGYTF. The CDR3 DNA is TGTGCCAGCAGTTTAAAAGCCACAGGGGGCCTCTTTGGCTACACCTTC.

V and J are TRBV2 and TRBJ1-6; 7 nucleotides line up with TRBD1. Trimming at V came to 2 bases and at J to 7 bases, leaving 5 bases not matched to a gene. Per the germline V gene, CDR1 is SNHLY and CDR2 is FYNNEI. The CDR3 consists of 15 residues. CDR3 sequence reads: CASSEPWDSNSPLHF. The CDR3 nucleotides read TGTGCCAGCAGTGAACCGTGGGACAGCAATTCACCCCTCCACTTT.

V gene TRBV4-1 combines with J gene TRBJ1-2, with 9 bases fitting TRBD1. The J segment lost 4 bases and the V segment lost 3 bases, leaving 9 bases of the junction unmatched. The germline gives CDR1 MGHRA, CDR2 YSYEKL. The CDR3 covers 16 residues. For the CDR3, the DNA is TGCGCCAGCAGCCATGAATCCGGGACAGGGATCTATGGCTACACCTTC. Translated: CASSHESGTGIYGYTF.

The chain couples TRBV6-5 to TRBJ1-3; TRBD1 might be the D (6 bases). The germline CDR1 and CDR2 sequences are MNHEY and SVGAGI. V lost 6 bases, J lost 4 bases, and 16 bases lay in between. This CDR3 has 15 residues. CDR3 in amino acids: CASRRTADGGNTIYF. DNA of the CDR3: TGTGCCAGCAGGCGGACAGCTGATGGAGGAAACACCATATATTTT.

This clone was detected once. The chain has TRBV11-2 and TRBJ2-7; 7 bases map to TRBD1. J gave up 1 base and V 5 bases, and 5 bases lay outside the gene matches. Germline loops: CDR1 SGHAT, CDR2 FQNNGV. This CDR3 comprises 14 residues. This CDR3 reads CASSRWDSSYEQYF. CDR3 sequence (DNA): TGTGCCAGCAGCCGATGGGACAGTTCCTACGAGCAGTACTTC.

V and J are TRBV27 and TRBJ1-5; D is undetermined. CDR1 is MNHEY and CDR2 is SMNVEV in the germline V gene (reference sequence). Trimming removed 8 bases at V and 6 bases at J, with 14 bases between. CDR3 size: 13 residues. The DNA of the CDR3 is TGTGCCAGCGTGGGAGGACCCGGTCAGCCCCAGCATTTT. Amino acid sequence: CASVGGPGQPQHF.

This clone was picked up one time. J is TRBJ2-7 and V is TRBV10-3; TRBD2 might be the D (6 bases). The V and J ends lost 2 bases and 4 bases respectively, with 12 bases between them. Looked up from germline, CDR1 is ENHRY and CDR2 is SYGVKD. This CDR3 contains 14 residues. The CDR3 region is CAISEAHGLYEQYF. The DNA of the CDR3 is TGTGCCATCAGTGAGGCCCATGGACTATACGAGCAGTACTTC.

J is TRBJ2-1 and V is TRBV5-1, with 10 bases lining up with TRBD2. V was pared by 0 bases and J by 2 bases, with 8 bases of the junction left unmatched. CDR1 and CDR2 (germline): SGHRS, YFSETQ. The CDR3 covers 18 residues. The CDR3 region has the DNA TGCGCCAGCAGCTTGGAGGGGGCTAGCGGGAGTCCCTACAATGAGCAGTTCTTC. Translation gives CASSLEGASGSPYNEQFF.

CDR3 DNA: TGTGCCAGCAGCAAGGTAGCAGGGACCGGGGAGCTGTTTTTT. Its protein product is CASSKVAGTGELFF. The rearrangement uses TRBV7-2 and TRBJ2-2; the D gene is possibly TRBD1 (5 bases). The germline gives CDR1 SGHTA, CDR2 FQGNSA. V lost 5 bases and J lost 5, with 12 bases in between. This CDR3 is 14 amino acids long.